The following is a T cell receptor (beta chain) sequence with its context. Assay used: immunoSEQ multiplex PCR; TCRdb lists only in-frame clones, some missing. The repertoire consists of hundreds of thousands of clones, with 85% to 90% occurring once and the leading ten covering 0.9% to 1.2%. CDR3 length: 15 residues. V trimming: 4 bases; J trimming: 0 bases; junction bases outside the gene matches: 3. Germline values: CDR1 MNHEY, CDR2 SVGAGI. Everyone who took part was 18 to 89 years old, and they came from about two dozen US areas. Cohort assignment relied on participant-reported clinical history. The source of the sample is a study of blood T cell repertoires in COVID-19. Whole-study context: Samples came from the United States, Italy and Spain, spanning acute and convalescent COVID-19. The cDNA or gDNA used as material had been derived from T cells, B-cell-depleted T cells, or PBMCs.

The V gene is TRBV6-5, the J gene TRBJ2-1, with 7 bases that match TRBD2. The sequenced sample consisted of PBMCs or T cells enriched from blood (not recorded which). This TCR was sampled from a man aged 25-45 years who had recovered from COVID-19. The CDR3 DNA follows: TGTGCCAGCAGTTGGACTAGTTCCTCCTACAATGAGCAGTTCTTC. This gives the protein CASSWTSSSYNEQFF.